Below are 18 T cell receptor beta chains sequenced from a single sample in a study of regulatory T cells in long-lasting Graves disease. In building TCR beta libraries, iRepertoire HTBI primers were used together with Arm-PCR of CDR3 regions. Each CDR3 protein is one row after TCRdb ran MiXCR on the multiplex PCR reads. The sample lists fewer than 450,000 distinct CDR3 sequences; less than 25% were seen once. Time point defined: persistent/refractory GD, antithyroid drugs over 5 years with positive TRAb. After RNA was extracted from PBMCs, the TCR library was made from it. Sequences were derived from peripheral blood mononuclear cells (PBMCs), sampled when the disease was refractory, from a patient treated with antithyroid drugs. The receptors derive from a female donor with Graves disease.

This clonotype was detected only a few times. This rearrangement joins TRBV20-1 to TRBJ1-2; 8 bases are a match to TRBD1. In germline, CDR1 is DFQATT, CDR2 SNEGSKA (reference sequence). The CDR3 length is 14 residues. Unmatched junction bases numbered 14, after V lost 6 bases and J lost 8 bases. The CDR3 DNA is TGCAGTGCAAACTCCCCGACAGGGGAGCGGGGCTACACCTTC. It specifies CSANSPTGERGYTF.

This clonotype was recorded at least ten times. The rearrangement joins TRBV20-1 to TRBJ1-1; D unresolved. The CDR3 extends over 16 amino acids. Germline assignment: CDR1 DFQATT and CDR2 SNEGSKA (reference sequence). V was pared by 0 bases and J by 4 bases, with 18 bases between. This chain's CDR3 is CSAREYLTVRVTEAFF. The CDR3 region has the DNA TGCAGTGCTAGAGAGTACTTAACAGTGAGAGTCACTGAAGCTTTCTTT.

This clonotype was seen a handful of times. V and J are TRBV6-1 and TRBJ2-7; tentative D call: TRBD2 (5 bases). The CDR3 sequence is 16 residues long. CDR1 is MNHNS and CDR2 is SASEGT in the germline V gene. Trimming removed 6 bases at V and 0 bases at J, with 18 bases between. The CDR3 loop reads CASRQRDRAYSYEQYF. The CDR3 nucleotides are TGTGCCAGCAGACAACGGGATCGGGCATACTCCTACGAGCAGTACTTC.

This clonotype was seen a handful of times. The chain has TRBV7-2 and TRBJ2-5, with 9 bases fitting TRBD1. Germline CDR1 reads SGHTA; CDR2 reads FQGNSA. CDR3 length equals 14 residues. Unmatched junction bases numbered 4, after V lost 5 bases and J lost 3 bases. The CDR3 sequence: CASSVGTGKETQYF. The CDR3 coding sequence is TGTGCCAGCAGCGTAGGGACAGGGAAAGAGACCCAGTACTTC.

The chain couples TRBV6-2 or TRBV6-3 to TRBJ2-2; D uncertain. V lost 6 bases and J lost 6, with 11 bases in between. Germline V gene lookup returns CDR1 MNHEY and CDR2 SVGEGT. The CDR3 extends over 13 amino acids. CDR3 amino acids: CASSSLRAGELFF. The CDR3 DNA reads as TGTGCCAGCAGCTCCCTCCGGGCCGGGGAGCTGTTTTTT.

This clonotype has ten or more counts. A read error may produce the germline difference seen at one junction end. CDR3 loop: CASSLAGGGGMVF. CDR3 sequence (DNA): TGTGCCAGCAGCTTAGCTGGTGGTGGCGGGATGGTCTTC. The chain couples TRBV7-2 to TRBJ2-5; maybe TRBD2 (6 bases). Germline CDR1 SGHTA, CDR2 FQGNSA. The CDR3 has 13 amino acids.

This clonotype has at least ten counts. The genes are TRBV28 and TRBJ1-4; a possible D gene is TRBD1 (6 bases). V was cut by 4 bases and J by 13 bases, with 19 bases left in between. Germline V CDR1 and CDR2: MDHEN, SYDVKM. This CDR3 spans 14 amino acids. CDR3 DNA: TGTGCCAGCAGTTACTCCACCTTTCAAGGGGGACTGTTTTTT. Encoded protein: CASSYSTFQGGLFF.

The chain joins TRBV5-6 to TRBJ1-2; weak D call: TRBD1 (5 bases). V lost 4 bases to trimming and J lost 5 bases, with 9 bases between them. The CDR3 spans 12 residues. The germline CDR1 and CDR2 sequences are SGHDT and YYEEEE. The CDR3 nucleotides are TGTGCCAGCAGCCTACAGGAGTATGGCTACACCTTC. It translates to CASSLQEYGYTF.

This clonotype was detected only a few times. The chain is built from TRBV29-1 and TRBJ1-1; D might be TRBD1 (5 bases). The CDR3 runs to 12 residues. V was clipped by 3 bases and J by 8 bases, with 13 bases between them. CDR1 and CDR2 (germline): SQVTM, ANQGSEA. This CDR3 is CSVEEEGVEAFF. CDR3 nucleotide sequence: TGCAGCGTTGAGGAGGAAGGGGTCGAAGCTTTCTTT.

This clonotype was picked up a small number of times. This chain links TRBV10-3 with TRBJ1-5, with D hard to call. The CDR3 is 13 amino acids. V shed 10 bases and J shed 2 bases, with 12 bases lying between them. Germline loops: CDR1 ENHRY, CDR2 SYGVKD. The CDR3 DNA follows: TGTGCCACTACCGAGGGAGGCAATCAGCCCCAGCATTTT. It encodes CATTEGGNQPQHF.

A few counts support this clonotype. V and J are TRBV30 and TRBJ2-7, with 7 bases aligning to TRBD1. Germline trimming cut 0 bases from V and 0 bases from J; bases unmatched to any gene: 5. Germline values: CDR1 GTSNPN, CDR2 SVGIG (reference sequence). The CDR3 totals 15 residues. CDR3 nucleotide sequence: TGTGCCTGGAGTGTAGGTAGGACAGGCTCCTACGAGCAGTACTTC. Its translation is CAWSVGRTGSYEQYF. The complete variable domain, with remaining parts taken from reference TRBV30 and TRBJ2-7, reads SQTIHQWPATLVQPVGSPLSLECTVEGTSNPNLYWYRQAAGRGLQLLFYSVGIGQISSEVPQNLSASRPQDRQFILSSKKLLLSDSGFYLCAWSVGRTGSYEQYFGPGTRLTVT.

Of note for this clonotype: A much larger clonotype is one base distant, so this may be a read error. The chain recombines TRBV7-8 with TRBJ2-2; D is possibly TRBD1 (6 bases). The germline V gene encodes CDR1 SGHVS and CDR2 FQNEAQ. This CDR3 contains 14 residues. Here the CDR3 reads CASQGHRNTRELFF. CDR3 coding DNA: TGTGCCAGCCAGGGACACAGGAACACCCGGGAGCTGTTTTTT.

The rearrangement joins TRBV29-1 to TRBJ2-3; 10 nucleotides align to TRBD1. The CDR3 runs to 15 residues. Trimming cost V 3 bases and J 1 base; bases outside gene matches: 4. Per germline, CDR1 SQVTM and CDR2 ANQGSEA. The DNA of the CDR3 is TGCAGCGTTGAGACAGGGGGCATTGGCACAGATACGCAGTATTTT. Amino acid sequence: CSVETGGIGTDTQYF.

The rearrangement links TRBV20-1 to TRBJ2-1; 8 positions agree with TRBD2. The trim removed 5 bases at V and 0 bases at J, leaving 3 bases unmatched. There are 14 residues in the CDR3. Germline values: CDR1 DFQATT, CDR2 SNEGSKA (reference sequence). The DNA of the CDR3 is TGCAGTGCTCCAAGCGGGAGCTCCTACAATGAGCAGTTCTTC. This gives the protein CSAPSGSSYNEQFF.

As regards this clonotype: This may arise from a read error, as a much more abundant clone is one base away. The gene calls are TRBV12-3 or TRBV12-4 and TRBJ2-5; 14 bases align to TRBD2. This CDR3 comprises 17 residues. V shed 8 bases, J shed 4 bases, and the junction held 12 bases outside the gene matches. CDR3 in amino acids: CASRGLAGDGSRETQYF. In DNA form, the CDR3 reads TGTGCCAGCCGGGGACTAGCGGGAGATGGCAGCCGAGAGACCCAGTACTTC.

CDR3 in DNA: TGCAGTGCTAGAGACCCCCGACAAATTAGCAATCAGCCCCAGCATTTT. It encodes CSARDPRQISNQPQHF. The chain has TRBV20-1 and TRBJ1-5; D is unresolved. The CDR3 sequence is 16 residues long. V shed 0 bases and J shed 0 bases, with 12 bases lying between them. The V gene's germline CDR1 is DFQATT and CDR2 SNEGSKA (reference sequence).

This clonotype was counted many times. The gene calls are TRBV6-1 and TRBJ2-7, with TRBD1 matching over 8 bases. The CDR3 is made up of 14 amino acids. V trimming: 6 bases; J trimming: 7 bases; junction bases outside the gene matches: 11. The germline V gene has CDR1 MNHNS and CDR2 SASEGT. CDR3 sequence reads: CASSRDRGGREQYF. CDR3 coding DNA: TGTGCCAGCAGCCGCGACAGGGGCGGAAGAGAGCAGTACTTC.

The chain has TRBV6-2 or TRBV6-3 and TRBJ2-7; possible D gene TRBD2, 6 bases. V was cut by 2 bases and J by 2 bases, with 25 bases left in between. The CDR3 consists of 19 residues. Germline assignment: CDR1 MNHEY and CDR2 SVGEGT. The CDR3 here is CASSYDPSISGSHPYEQYF. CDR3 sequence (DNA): TGTGCCAGCAGTTACGACCCCTCGATTAGCGGCAGCCACCCCTACGAGCAGTACTTC.